This T cell receptor (beta chain) was sequenced for a study of blood T cell repertoires in COVID-19. Study summary: The United States, Italy and Spain provided the acute and convalescent COVID-19 samples. T cells, B-cell-depleted T cells, or PBMCs provided the cDNA or gDNA that served as material.

TCRdb's table, derived via immunoSEQ multiplex PCR, lists solely in-frame clones and lacks some. Of about 410,000 clones in the sample, 75% to 90% were seen once. This sequence originates from a woman in her 30s with active or convalescent COVID-19. The sequencing input was peripheral blood.

This chain's CDR3 is CASSPRPRLAGEDGELFF. CDR3 nucleotide sequence: TGTGCCAGCAGCCCTAGGCCCCGACTAGCGGGAGAGGACGGGGAGCTGTTTTTT. V usage is TRBV5-6 and J usage is TRBJ2-2; 12 bases align to TRBD2. Losses at the gene ends were 4 bases for V and 7 bases for J; bases not matched to a gene: 14. Germline loops: CDR1 SGHDT, CDR2 YYEEEE. This CDR3 has 18 amino acids.